The rows below give T cell receptor beta chains drawn from one sample of a study of T-cell memory formation after mild COVID-19. MiXCR, run by TCRdb on the 5' RACE reads, gives a single entry per CDR3 protein. This sample has around 430,000 distinct CDR3 sequences, with 16% found just once. What was sequenced was PBMCs or a T cell subset sorted from them (not recorded which). The receptors derive from a man younger than 30 who had mild COVID-19 (a few samples of this study predate the infection). Cell type and time point are not known. The CDR3 runs from the conserved cysteine through the conserved F or W. Each record gives: D gene, clone size, V gene, J gene, CDR3 DNA, CDR3 protein. D genes are given only for firm matches. Clone size is shown for a subset of rows, as once, few, many or a class of expanded clone.

D: .; size: few; V: TRBV7-8; J: TRBJ1-2; DNA: TGTGCCAGCAGCTCGCTAATGCTGACAGCCCCCTATGGCTACACCTTC; CDR3: CASSSLMLTAPYGYTF
D: .; size: .; V: TRBV7-9; J: TRBJ2-1; DNA: TGTGCCAGCAGCTTGGGCCTGGGGGGTGTTGGAAATGAGCAGTTCTTC; CDR3: CASSLGLGGVGNEQFF
D: TRBD1; size: .; V: TRBV7-9; J: TRBJ1-1; DNA: TGTGCCAGCAGCTTAGCCCCCGGACAGGGAGAGAGGACTGAAGCTTTCTTT; CDR3: CASSLAPGQGERTEAFF
D: .; size: few; V: TRBV27; J: TRBJ2-3; DNA: TGTGCCAGCAGTTTCCGAGGGGGATGGGCAGATACGCAGTATTTT; CDR3: CASSFRGGWADTQYF
D: .; size: few; V: TRBV20-1; J: TRBJ1-5; DNA: TGCAGTGCAAGACGAGCGGACCTCAGGCCCCAGCATTTT; CDR3: CSARRADLRPQHF
D: .; size: .; V: TRBV7-2; J: TRBJ2-3; DNA: TGTGCCAGCAGCTTATTTAGGGGGCGGGGGACCAGCACAGATACGCAGTATTTT; CDR3: CASSLFRGRGTSTDTQYF
D: .; size: .; V: TRBV24-1; J: TRBJ2-1; DNA: TGTGCCACCAGTGATTCCACAGGGCTTCGCTCCTACAATGAGCAGTTCTTC; CDR3: CATSDSTGLRSYNEQFF
D: TRBD1; size: .; V: TRBV11-2; J: TRBJ1-2; DNA: TGTGCCAGCAGCTTAGTCAGGGGGCAAGGCTACACCTTC; CDR3: CASSLVRGQGYTF
D: TRBD2; size: .; V: TRBV5-1; J: TRBJ2-2; DNA: TGCGCCAGCAGCTCTTATGAGCGGGAGACCGGGGAGCTGTTTTTT; CDR3: CASSSYERETGELFF
D: .; size: .; V: TRBV4-1; J: TRBJ1-1; DNA: TGCGCCAGCAGCCAAGATCTACCGGGGCGGACTGAAGCTTTCTTT; CDR3: CASSQDLPGRTEAFF
D: .; size: .; V: TRBV18; J: TRBJ2-5; DNA: TGTGCCAGCTCACCACCGGTTCCTGCAGGTTATCAAGAGACCCAGTACTTC; CDR3: CASSPPVPAGYQETQYF
D: .; size: .; V: TRBV4-1; J: TRBJ1-1; DNA: TGCGCCAGCAGTCCTACAGTGCCCCGGGACATGAACACTGAAGCTTTCTTT; CDR3: CASSPTVPRDMNTEAFF
D: .; size: .; V: TRBV20-1; J: TRBJ2-7; DNA: TGCAGTGCTAGAGTTGCGGGGCAAACCCTGGGTGGGGAGCAGTACTTC; CDR3: CSARVAGQTLGGEQYF
D: TRBD1; size: .; V: TRBV5-1; J: TRBJ1-1; DNA: TGCGCCAGCAGCAAACAGGGGACGAACACTGAAGCTTTCTTT; CDR3: CASSKQGTNTEAFF
D: .; size: .; V: TRBV2; J: TRBJ2-5; DNA: TGTGCCAGCAGAGTCGAGCGGGAGACCCAGTACTTC; CDR3: CASRVERETQYF
D: TRBD1; size: .; V: TRBV7-2; J: TRBJ2-3; DNA: TGTGCCAGCAGCTCTGACAGGGCTATAGATACGCAGTATTTT; CDR3: CASSSDRAIDTQYF
D: .; size: few; V: TRBV24-1; J: TRBJ1-2; DNA: TGTGCCACCAGTGATTACCGACATGGCTACACCTTC; CDR3: CATSDYRHGYTF
D: .; size: few; V: TRBV7-2; J: TRBJ2-7; DNA: TGTGCCAGCAGCTCACTGGCCCATGTGGGTGAGCAGTACTTC; CDR3: CASSSLAHVGEQYF
D: TRBD2; size: few; V: TRBV7-3; J: TRBJ2-1; DNA: TGTGCCAGCAGCTTAAGAGCTGGGGGGGGCTACAATGAGCAGTTCTTC; CDR3: CASSLRAGGGYNEQFF
D: TRBD2; size: .; V: TRBV20-1; J: TRBJ2-5; DNA: TGCAGTGCAAAGGGACTAAACCAAGAGACCCAGTACTTC; CDR3: CSAKGLNQETQYF
D: TRBD1; size: .; V: TRBV6-6; J: TRBJ1-2; DNA: TGTGCCAGCAAACGACAGGGGACGGATAACTATGGCTACACCTTC; CDR3: CASKRQGTDNYGYTF
D: TRBD2; size: few; V: TRBV7-3; J: TRBJ2-2; DNA: TGTGCCAGCAGCCCCAGACTAGCGGGGAACACCGGGGAGCTGTTTTTT; CDR3: CASSPRLAGNTGELFF
D: .; size: once; V: TRBV20-1; J: TRBJ2-7; DNA: TGCAGTGCTAGGATGGGGGCGGGACTCTACGAGCAGTACTTC; CDR3: CSARMGAGLYEQYF
D: .; size: .; V: TRBV4-1; J: TRBJ2-1; DNA: TGCGCCAGCAGGGGAACCCCGGGGTCCTACAATGAGCAGTTCTTC; CDR3: CASRGTPGSYNEQFF
D: TRBD2; size: .; V: TRBV7-9; J: TRBJ2-1; DNA: TGTGCCAGCAGCTTAGTTAGCGGGGGCCGAGGAAATGAGCAGTTCTTC; CDR3: CASSLVSGGRGNEQFF
D: .; size: .; V: TRBV12-3/TRBV12-4; J: TRBJ1-4; DNA: TGTGCCAGCAGTTTAGAGTCGGGAATGGTTACTAATGAAAAACTGTTTTTT; CDR3: CASSLESGMVTNEKLFF
D: TRBD2; size: .; V: TRBV24-1; J: TRBJ2-1; DNA: TGTGCCACCAGTGATTCGCCGGGACTAGCGGGGAGGAGTGAGCAGTTCTTC; CDR3: CATSDSPGLAGRSEQFF
D: TRBD1; size: .; V: TRBV4-1; J: TRBJ2-5; DNA: TGCGCCAGCAGCCCCATCGGTCGGGACAGGGTCGAGACCCAGTACTTC; CDR3: CASSPIGRDRVETQYF
D: .; size: .; V: TRBV24-1; J: TRBJ1-5; DNA: TGTGCCACCAGTGATTTGCCCAATCAGCCCCAGCATTTT; CDR3: CATSDLPNQPQHF
D: .; size: few; V: TRBV9; J: TRBJ2-3; DNA: TGTGCCAGCAGCGCCTCCGCACCACACATCACAGATACGCAGTATTTT; CDR3: CASSASAPHITDTQYF
D: .; size: .; V: TRBV7-3; J: TRBJ1-1; DNA: TGTGCCAGCAGCTTACTCGGTTCGAACACTGAAGCTTTCTTT; CDR3: CASSLLGSNTEAFF
D: .; size: .; V: TRBV6-2/TRBV6-3; J: TRBJ1-2; DNA: TGTGCCAGCAGTTACAGTGTGGATCGGATACCCAGGGTAGAAGGCTACACCTTC; CDR3: CASSYSVDRIPRVEGYTF
D: .; size: few; V: TRBV20-1; J: TRBJ2-3; DNA: TGCAGTGCTAGAGACCCAAACACAGATACGCAGTATTTT; CDR3: CSARDPNTDTQYF
D: .; size: .; V: TRBV7-8; J: TRBJ1-1; DNA: TGTGCCAGCAGCCTCTCTTCAGGGGTTATGGCTGAAGCTTTCTTT; CDR3: CASSLSSGVMAEAFF
D: .; size: .; V: TRBV29-1; J: TRBJ1-1; DNA: TGCAGCGCGTATACGAACACTGAAGCTTTCTTT; CDR3: CSAYTNTEAFF
D: .; size: .; V: TRBV6-6; J: TRBJ1-1; DNA: TGTGCCAGCAGTGACGGGGTATACACTGAAGCTTTCTTT; CDR3: CASSDGVYTEAFF
D: .; size: few; V: TRBV11-2; J: TRBJ2-3; DNA: TGTGCCAGCAGCTTTAGAGGGGTAGCAGATACGCAGTATTTT; CDR3: CASSFRGVADTQYF
D: TRBD1; size: few; V: TRBV4-1; J: TRBJ1-1; DNA: TGCGCCAGCAGCCCGGACAGGGCCGTGGCTTTCTTT; CDR3: CASSPDRAVAFF
D: .; size: .; V: TRBV20-1; J: TRBJ2-2; DNA: TGCAGTGCTAGAGATCGGTCCACCGGGGAGCTGTTTTTT; CDR3: CSARDRSTGELFF
D: .; size: few; V: TRBV3-1; J: TRBJ1-1; DNA: TGTGCCAGCAGCCCCGGACGGCTCCGCCTTATGAACACTGAAGCTTTCTTT; CDR3: CASSPGRLRLMNTEAFF
D: .; size: many; V: TRBV12-3/TRBV12-4; J: TRBJ1-5; DNA: TGTGCCAGCACCGATAGCAATCAGCCCCAGCATTTT; CDR3: CASTDSNQPQHF
D: TRBD1; size: few; V: TRBV18; J: TRBJ1-1; DNA: TGTGCCAGCTCACCATGGACAGGGGAGGTCACTGAAGCTTTCTTT; CDR3: CASSPWTGEVTEAFF
D: .; size: few; V: TRBV4-2; J: TRBJ2-1; DNA: TGTGCCAGCAGCCAAGCGGGGCTTAGTGGTTACAATGAGCAGTTCTTC; CDR3: CASSQAGLSGYNEQFF
D: .; size: .; V: TRBV7-9; J: TRBJ1-2; DNA: TGTGCCAGCAGCTTGAGTTTAGTTCTCTTGGGCTACACCTTC; CDR3: CASSLSLVLLGYTF
D: .; size: .; V: TRBV20-1; J: TRBJ2-7; DNA: TGCAGTGCTAGCAGAGGGGGAAACTACGAGCAGTACTTC; CDR3: CSASRGGNYEQYF